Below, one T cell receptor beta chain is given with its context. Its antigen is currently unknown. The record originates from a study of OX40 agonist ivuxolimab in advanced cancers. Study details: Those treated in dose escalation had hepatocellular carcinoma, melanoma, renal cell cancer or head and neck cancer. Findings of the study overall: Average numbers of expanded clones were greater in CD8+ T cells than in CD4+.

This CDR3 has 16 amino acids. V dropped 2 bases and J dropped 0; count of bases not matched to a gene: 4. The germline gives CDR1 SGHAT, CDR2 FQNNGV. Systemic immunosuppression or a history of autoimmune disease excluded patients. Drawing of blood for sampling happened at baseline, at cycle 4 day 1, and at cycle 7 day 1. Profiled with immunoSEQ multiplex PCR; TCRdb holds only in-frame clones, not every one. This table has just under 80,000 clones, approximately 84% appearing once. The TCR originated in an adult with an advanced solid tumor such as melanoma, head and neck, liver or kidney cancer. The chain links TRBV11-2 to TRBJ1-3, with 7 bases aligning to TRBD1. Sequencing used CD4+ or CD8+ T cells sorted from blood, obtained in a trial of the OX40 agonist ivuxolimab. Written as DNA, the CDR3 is TGTGCCAGCAGCTTAACAGGGGCGGCCTCTGGAAACACCATATATTTT. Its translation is CASSLTGAASGNTIYF.